This T cell receptor (beta chain) was obtained from a study of shared clonotypes between healthy human individuals. Libraries were prepared by immunoSEQ multiplex PCR; TCRdb keeps only in-frame clonotypes and omits some of them. Among roughly 700,000 clones listed, 74% were seen once. Germline values: CDR1 PRHDT, CDR2 FYEKMQ (reference sequence). Trimming removed 0 bases from V and 8 bases from J, with 22 bases in between. The length of the CDR3 is 17 residues. Input material: memory CD4+ T cells sorted from blood. Stated subset: CD45RA-negative fraction. V gene TRBV13 combines with J gene TRBJ1-2; D unresolved. The origin of this receptor is a woman aged 30 to 39 in good health. The CDR3, as DNA: TGTGCCAGCAGCTTAGGCCTAGGACGGATCCCGACGGGAGGCTACACCTTC. The encoded protein is CASSLGLGRIPTGGYTF.